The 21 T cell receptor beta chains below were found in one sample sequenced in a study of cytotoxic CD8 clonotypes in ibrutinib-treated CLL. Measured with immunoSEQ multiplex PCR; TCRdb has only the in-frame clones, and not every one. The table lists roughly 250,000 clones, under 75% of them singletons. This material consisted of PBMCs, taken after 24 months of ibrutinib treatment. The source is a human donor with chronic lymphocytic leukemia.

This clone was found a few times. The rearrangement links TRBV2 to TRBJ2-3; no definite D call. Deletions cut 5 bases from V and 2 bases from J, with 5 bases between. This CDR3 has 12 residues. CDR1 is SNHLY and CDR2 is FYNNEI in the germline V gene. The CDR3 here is CASSPNTDTQYF. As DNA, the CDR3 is TGTGCCAGCAGTCCGAACACAGATACGCAGTATTTT.

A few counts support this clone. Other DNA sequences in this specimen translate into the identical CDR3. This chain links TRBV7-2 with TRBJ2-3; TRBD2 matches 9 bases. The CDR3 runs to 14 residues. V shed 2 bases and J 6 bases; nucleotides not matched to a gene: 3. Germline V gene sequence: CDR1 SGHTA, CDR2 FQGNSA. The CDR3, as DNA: TGTGCCAGCAGCTTACTAGCGGGGAGTGATACGCAGTATTTT. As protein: CASSLLAGSDTQYF.

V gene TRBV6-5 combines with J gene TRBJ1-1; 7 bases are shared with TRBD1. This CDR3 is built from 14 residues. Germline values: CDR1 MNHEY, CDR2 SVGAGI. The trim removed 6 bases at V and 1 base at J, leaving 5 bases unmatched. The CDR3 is CASRRQGSNTEAFF. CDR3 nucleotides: TGTGCCAGCAGACGACAGGGATCGAACACTGAAGCTTTCTTT.

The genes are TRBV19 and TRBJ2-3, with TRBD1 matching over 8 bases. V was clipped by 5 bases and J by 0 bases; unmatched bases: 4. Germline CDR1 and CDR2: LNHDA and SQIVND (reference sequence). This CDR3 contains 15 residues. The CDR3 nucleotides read TGTGCCAGTAGTCCAGGGGGCAGGAGCACAGATACGCAGTATTTT. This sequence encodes CASSPGGRSTDTQYF.

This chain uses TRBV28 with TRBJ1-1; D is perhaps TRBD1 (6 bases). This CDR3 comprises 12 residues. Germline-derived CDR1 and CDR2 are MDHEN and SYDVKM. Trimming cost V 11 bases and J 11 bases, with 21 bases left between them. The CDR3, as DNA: TGTGCCGGATCCCCGTTGATGGGGGCCGCTTTCTTT. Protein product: CAGSPLMGAAFF. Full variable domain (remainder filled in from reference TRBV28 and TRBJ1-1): DVKVTQSSRYLVKRTGEKVFLECVQDMDHENMFWYRQDPGLGLRLIYFSYDVKMKEKGDIPEGYSVSREKKERFSLILESASTNQTSMYLCAGSPLMGAAFFGQGTRLTVV.

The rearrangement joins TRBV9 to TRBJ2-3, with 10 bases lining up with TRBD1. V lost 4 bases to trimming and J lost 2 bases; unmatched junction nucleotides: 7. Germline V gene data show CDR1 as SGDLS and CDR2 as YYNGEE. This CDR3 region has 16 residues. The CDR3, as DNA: TGTGCCAGCAGCCTATGGACAGGGGGTATCACAGATACGCAGTATTTT. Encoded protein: CASSLWTGGITDTQYF.

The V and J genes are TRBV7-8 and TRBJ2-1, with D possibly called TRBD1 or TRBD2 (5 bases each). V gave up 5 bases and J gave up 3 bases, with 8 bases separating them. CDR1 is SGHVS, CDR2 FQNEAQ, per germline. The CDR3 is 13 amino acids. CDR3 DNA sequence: TGTGCCAGCAGCGGGGGTTTCTACAATGAGCAGTTCTTC. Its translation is CASSGGFYNEQFF.

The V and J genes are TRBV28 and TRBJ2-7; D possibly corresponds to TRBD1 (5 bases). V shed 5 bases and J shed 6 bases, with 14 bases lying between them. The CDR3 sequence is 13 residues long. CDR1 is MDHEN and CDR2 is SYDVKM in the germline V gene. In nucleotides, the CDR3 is TGTGCCAGCAGTCCCGTCTCAGGGTTCGAGCAGTACTTC. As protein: CASSPVSGFEQYF.

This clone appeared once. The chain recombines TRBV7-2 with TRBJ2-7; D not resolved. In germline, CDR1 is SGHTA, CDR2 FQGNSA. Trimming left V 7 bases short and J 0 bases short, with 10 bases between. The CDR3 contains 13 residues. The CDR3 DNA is TGTGCCAGCACGCCAACGACCTCCTACGAGCAGTACTTC. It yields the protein CASTPTTSYEQYF. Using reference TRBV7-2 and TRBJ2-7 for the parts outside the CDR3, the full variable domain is GAGVSQSPSNKVTEKGKDVELRCDPISGHTALYWYRQSLGQGLEFLIYFQGNSAPDKSGLPSDRFSAERTGGSVSTLTIQRTQQEDSAVYLCASTPTTSYEQYFGPGTRLTVT.

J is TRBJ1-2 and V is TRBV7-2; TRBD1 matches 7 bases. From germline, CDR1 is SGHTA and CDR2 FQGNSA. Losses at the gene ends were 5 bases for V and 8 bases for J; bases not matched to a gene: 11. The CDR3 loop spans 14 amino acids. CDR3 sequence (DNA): TGTGCCAGCAGCCCTCTACAGGGGAGGAGCGGCTACACCTTC. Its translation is CASSPLQGRSGYTF.

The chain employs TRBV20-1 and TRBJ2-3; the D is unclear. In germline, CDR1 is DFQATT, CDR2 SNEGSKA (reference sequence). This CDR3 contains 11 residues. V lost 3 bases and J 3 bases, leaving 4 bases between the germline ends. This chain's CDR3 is CSASGTDTQYF. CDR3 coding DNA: TGCAGTGCTAGCGGGACAGATACGCAGTATTTT.

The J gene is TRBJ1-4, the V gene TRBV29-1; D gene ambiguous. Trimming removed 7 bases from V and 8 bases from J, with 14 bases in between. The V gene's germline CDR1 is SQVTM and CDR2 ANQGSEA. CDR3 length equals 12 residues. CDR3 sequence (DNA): TGCAGCGGAGGAAGCAACCGGGAAAAACTGTTTTTT. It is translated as CSGGSNREKLFF.

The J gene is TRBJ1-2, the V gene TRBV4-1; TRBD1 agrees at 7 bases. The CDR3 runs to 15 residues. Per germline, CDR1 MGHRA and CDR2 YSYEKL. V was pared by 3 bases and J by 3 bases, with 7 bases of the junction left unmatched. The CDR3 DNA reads TGCGCCAGCAGCCAGGAGGGACAGCAATACTATGGCTACACCTTC. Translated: CASSQEGQQYYGYTF.

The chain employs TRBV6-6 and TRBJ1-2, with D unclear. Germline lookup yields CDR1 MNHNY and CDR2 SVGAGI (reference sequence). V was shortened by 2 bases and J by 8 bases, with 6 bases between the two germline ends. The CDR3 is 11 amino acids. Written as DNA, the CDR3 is TGTGCCAGCAGTTACCTTGACGGCTACACCTTC. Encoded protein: CASSYLDGYTF.

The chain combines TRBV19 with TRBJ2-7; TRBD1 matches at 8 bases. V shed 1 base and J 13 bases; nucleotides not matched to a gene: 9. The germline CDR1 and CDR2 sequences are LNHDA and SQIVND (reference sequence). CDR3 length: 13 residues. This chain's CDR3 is CASSIGQGRDAYF. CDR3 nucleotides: TGTGCCAGTAGTATAGGACAGGGGAGAGATGCATACTTC.

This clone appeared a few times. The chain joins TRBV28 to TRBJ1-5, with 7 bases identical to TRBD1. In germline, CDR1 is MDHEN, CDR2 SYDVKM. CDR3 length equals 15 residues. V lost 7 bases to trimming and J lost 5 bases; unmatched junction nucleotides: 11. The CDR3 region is CASKSPTGSDQPQHF. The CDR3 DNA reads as TGTGCCAGCAAATCCCCGACAGGGAGTGATCAGCCCCAGCATTTT. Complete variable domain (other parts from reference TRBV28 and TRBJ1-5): DVKVTQSSRYLVKRTGEKVFLECVQDMDHENMFWYRQDPGLGLRLIYFSYDVKMKEKGDIPEGYSVSREKKERFSLILESASTNQTSMYLCASKSPTGSDQPQHFGDGTRLSIL.

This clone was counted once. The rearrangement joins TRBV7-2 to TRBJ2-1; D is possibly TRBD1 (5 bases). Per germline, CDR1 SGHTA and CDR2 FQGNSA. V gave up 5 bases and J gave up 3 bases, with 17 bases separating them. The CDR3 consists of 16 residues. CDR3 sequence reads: CASSAQETRNYNEQFF. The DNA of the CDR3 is TGTGCCAGCAGCGCACAGGAGACGCGGAACTACAATGAGCAGTTCTTC.

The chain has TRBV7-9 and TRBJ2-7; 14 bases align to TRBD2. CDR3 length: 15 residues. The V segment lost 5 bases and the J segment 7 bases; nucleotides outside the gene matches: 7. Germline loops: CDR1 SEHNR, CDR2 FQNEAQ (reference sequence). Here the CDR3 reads CASSDGLAGGREQYF. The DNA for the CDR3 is TGTGCCAGCAGCGACGGACTAGCGGGAGGAAGGGAGCAGTACTTC.

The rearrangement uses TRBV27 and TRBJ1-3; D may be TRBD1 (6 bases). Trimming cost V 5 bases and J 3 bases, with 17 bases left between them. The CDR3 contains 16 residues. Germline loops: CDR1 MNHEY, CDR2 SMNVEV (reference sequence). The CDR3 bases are TGTGCCAGCAGTCCCAGGGCGGGGGCGTTTGGAAACACCATATATTTT. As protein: CASSPRAGAFGNTIYF.

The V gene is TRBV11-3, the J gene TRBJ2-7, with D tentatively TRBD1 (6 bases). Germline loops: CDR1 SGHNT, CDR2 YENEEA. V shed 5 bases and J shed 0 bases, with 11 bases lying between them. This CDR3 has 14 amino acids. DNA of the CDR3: TGTGCCAGCAGCCCTAGGGACACCTCCTACGAGCAGTACTTC. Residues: CASSPRDTSYEQYF.

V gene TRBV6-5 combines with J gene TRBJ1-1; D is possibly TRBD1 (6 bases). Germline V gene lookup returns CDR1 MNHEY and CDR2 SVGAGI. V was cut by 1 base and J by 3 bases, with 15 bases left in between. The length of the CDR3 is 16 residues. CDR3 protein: CASSYLGGRGDTEAFF. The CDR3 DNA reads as TGTGCCAGCAGTTACTTAGGGGGGCGCGGGGACACTGAAGCTTTCTTT.